These 3 T cell receptor beta chains share one sample of origin, sequenced in a study of early T cells in non-severe SARS-CoV-2 infection. TCRdb re-derived calls from the 5' RACE reads in MiXCR, one entry per CDR3 protein. The sample has about 110,000 distinct CDR3 sequences; roughly 13% are singletons. The specimen comprised whole blood, sampled at baseline. These receptors all come from an adult who was a healthcare worker with PCR-confirmed SARS-CoV-2 infection or an uninfected control (not recorded which).

This clonotype was seen more than once but under ten times. The gene calls are TRBV18 and TRBJ1-1; 8 bases map to TRBD1. Germline CDR1 is KGHSH and CDR2 is LQKENI. With V trimmed by 10 bases and J by 1 base, 5 bases remained unmatched. The CDR3 runs to 13 residues. The CDR3 here is CATAGQANTEAFF. The DNA for the CDR3 is TGTGCCACCGCGGGACAGGCGAACACTGAAGCTTTCTTT.

A few counts support this clonotype. V gene TRBV20-1 combines with J gene TRBJ2-1; TRBD2 aligns across 11 bases. The CDR3 spans 15 residues. CDR1 and CDR2 from the germline V gene are DFQATT and SNEGSKA (reference sequence). V shed 5 bases, J shed 4 bases, and the junction held 7 bases outside the gene matches. The CDR3 region has the DNA TGCAGTGCTTTAGCGGGAGGGCCGCTTTACAATGAGCAGTTCTTC. Protein sequence: CSALAGGPLYNEQFF.

This clonotype was detected a few times. The rearrangement links TRBV5-8 to TRBJ2-3, with D unresolved. The CDR3 length is 16 residues. With 6 bases removed from V and 1 base from J, the gap between germline ends came to 18 bases. Germline V gene lookup returns CDR1 SGHTS and CDR2 YDEGEE. Written as DNA, the CDR3 is TGTGCCAGCAAGGTTGTTCTAGGGTGGGGCACAGATACGCAGTATTTT. Translating gives CASKVVLGWGTDTQYF. The variable domain in full, completed from reference TRBV5-8 and TRBJ2-3, reads EAGVTQSPTHLIKTRGQQATLRCSPISGHTSVYWYQQALGLGLQFLLWYDEGEERNRGNFPPRFSGRQFPNYSSELNVNALELEDSALYLCASKVVLGWGTDTQYFGPGTRLTVL.